This entry describes one TCR beta chain. This sample was taken from a study of blood T cell repertoires in COVID-19. Study context: Italy, Spain and the United States were the sources of the convalescent and acute COVID-19 samples. The cDNA or gDNA used as material had been derived from T cells, B-cell-depleted T cells, or PBMCs.

CDR3 length: 13 amino acids. The ends lost 4 bases at V and 3 bases at J; junction bases unmatched: 2. Methods used by the authors: Estimation of nucleated cell counts relied on the amplification of reference gene primers. The table came from immunoSEQ multiplex PCR; TCRdb's copy has only in-frame clones and leaves some out. For V, J and clone size, that table is used; D and trimming come from the DNA. The sample has tens of thousands of clones; about 80% are singletons. Sequenced input: peripheral blood. The TCR comes from a human donor in a cohort sampled during active COVID-19. The chain carries TRBV12-3 or TRBV12-4 and TRBJ2-7; 8 bases map to TRBD1. The CDR3: CASSSTGGYEQYF. DNA of the CDR3: TGTGCCAGCAGTTCTACAGGGGGCTACGAGCAGTACTTC.